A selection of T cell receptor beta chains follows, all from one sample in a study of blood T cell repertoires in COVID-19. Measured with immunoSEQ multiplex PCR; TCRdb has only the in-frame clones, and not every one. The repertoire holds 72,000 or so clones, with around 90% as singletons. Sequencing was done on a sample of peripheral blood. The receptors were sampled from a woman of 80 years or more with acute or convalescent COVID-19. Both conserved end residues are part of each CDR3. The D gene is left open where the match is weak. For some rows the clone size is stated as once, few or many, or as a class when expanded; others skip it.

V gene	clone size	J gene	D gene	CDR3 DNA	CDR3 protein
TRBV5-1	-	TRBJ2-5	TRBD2	TGCGCCAGCAGCAACGGACTAGCGGGAGGTGAGACCCAGTACTTC	CASSNGLAGGETQYF
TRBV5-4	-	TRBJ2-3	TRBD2	TGTGCCAGCAGCTTGGATAGCGGGGGGAATACGCAGTATTTT	CASSLDSGGNTQYF
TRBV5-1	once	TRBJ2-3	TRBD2	TGCGCCAGCAGCTTACTAGCACGGGGGGCAGATACGCAGTATTTT	CASSLLARGADTQYF
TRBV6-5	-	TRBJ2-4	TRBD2	TGTGCCAGCAGTTCCACCGGGACTAGCAGGAACATTCAGTACTTC	CASSSTGTSRNIQYF
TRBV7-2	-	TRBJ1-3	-	TGTGCCAGCAACCCGGAGGCCACGGGGGCTGGAAACACCATATATTTT	CASNPEATGAGNTIYF
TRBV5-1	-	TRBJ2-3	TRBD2	TGCGCCAGCAGCTCAAAAGCGGGAGTGGCGAAAGATACGCAGTATTTT	CASSSKAGVAKDTQYF
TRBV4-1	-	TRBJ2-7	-	TGCGCCAGCAGCAAATCTACCAGCCCAGGGAAAAGCTCCTACGAGCAGTACTTC	CASSKSTSPGKSSYEQYF
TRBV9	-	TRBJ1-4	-	TGTGCCAGCAGCCCTTTCCCCACAGGGAAGCAAAAACTGTTTTTT	CASSPFPTGKQKLFF
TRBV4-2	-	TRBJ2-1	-	TGTGCCAGCAGCCAAGATTGGAGGGAGTCCTACAATGAGCAGTTCTTC	CASSQDWRESYNEQFF
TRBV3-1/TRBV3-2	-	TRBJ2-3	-	TGTGCCAGCAGCACGAGGGCCCCGCGTGGCACAGATACGCAGTATTTT	CASSTRAPRGTDTQYF
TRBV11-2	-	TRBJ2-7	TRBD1	TGTGCCAGCAGCCTTAATCGACAGGGGGCGTACCACGAGCAGTACTTC	CASSLNRQGAYHEQYF
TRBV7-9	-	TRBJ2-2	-	TGTGCCAGCAGCATCCTTAGGAGCGGGGAGCTGTTTTTT	CASSILRSGELFF
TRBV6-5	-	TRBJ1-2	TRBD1	TGTGCCAGCCGCACAGGGGCTAACTATGGCTACACCTTC	CASRTGANYGYTF
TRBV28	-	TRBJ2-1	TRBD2	TGTGCCAGCAGTTTTAGTAGCGGGAGTCGAAACAATGAGCAGTTCTTC	CASSFSSGSRNNEQFF
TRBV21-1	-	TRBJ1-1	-	TGTGCCAGCAGGTACAGTAACACTGAAGCTTTCTTT	CASRYSNTEAFF
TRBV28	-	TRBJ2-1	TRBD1	TGTGCCAGCAGTTTGGGACAGTCCTCCTACAATGAGCAGTTCTTC	CASSLGQSSYNEQFF
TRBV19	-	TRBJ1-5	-	TGTGCCAGTAGTATAAATCCGCGGCAGACCAATCAGCCCCAGCATTTT	CASSINPRQTNQPQHF
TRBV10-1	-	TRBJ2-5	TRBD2	TGCGCCAGCAGTGGGACAGCACTAGCGGGAGAGGGGGAGACCCAGTACTTC	CASSGTALAGEGETQYF
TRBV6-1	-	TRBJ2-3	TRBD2	TGTGCCAGCAGTGACCAGACTAGCGGGAGGACAGATACGCAGTATTTT	CASSDQTSGRTDTQYF
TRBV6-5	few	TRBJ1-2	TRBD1	TGTGCCACCCACGGGACAGGGCGCGGCTACACCTTC	CATHGTGRGYTF
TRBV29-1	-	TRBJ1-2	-	TGCAGCGTTAGACAGGACACCGCTAACTATGGCTACACCTTC	CSVRQDTANYGYTF
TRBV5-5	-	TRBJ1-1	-	TGTGCCAGCAGCTTGGTTGGCAGGTTGAACACTGAAGCTTTCTTT	CASSLVGRLNTEAFF
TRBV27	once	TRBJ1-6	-	TGTGCCAGCAGCCTTCAGGGATATAATTCACCCCTCCACTTT	CASSLQGYNSPLHF
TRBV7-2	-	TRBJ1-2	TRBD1	TGTGCCAGCAGCTTAGGTGGGACAGACGTCTATGGCTACACCTTC	CASSLGGTDVYGYTF
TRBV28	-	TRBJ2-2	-	TGTGCCAGCAGTTTACCCACAGGGAACACCGGGGAGCTGTTTTTT	CASSLPTGNTGELFF
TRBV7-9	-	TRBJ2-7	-	TGTGCCAGCAGCCCGGGAGTTGGACTCTACGAGCAGTACTTC	CASSPGVGLYEQYF
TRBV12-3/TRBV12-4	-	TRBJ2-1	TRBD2	TGTGCCAGCATCGGGGGGGGCCACAATGAGCAGTTCTTC	CASIGGGHNEQFF
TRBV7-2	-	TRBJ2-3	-	TGTGCCAGCTCTCGCCGGGTTACAGATACGCAGTATTTT	CASSRRVTDTQYF
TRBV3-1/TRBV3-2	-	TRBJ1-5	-	TGTGCCAGCAGCCAAGACAACAGAAATCAGCCCCAGCATTTT	CASSQDNRNQPQHF
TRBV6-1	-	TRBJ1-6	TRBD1	TGTGCCAGCAGTGCGGACAGGGCCCGGGGCTTAGATTCACCCCTCCACTTT	CASSADRARGLDSPLHF
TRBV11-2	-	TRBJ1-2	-	TGTGCCAGCAGCTTAGTGGGTTACGGGATAGGTGGCTACACCTTC	CASSLVGYGIGGYTF
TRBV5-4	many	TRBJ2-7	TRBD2	TGTGCCAGCACCGAACAAGCGGGGGGGAGCTCCTACGAGCAGTACTTC	CASTEQAGGSSYEQYF
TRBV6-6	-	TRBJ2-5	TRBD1	TGTGCCAGCACCCAGGACAGGGGTGGAGAGACCCAGTACTTC	CASTQDRGGETQYF
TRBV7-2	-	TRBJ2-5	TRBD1	TGTGCCAGCAGCCGGGACAGTAACACGTACCAAGAGACCCAGTACTTC	CASSRDSNTYQETQYF
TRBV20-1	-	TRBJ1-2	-	TGCAGTGCTAGTAGGCAGGGCCCCGGCTACACCTTC	CSASRQGPGYTF
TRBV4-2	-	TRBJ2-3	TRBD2	TGTGCCAGCAGCCAAGGTCCTAGCGGGGGTAGCACAGATACGCAGTATTTT	CASSQGPSGGSTDTQYF
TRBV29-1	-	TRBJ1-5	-	TGCAGCGTTCAAACCGGGGTAGGGAATCAGCCCCAGCATTTT	CSVQTGVGNQPQHF
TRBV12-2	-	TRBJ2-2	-	TGTGCAAGTCGCCCAAATCCCGGGGAGCTGTTTTTT	CASRPNPGELFF
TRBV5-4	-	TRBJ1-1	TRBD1	TGTGCCAGCAGCTCGGACAGGAGGTCCACTGAAGCTTTCTTT	CASSSDRRSTEAFF
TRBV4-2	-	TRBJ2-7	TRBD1	TGTGCCAGCAGCCAAGACCGACAGGGCCCCTACGAGCAGTACTTC	CASSQDRQGPYEQYF
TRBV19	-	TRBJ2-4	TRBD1	TGTGCCAGTAGTGCACGACAGGGACAGGCGAACATTCAGTACTTC	CASSARQGQANIQYF
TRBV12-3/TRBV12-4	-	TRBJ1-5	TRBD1	TGTGCCAGCAGACAGGGGTTCCAGCCCCAGCATTTT	CASRQGFQPQHF
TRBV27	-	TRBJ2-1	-	TGTGCCAGCAGCCTTAGCCCGAACAATGAGCAGTTCTTC	CASSLSPNNEQFF
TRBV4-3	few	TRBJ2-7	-	TGCGCCAGCAGCGCCGGGGGAGGTTACGAGCAGTACTTC	CASSAGGGYEQYF
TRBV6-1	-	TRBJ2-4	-	TGTGCCAGCAGTGAATCGTTGTTCCTAAACATTCAGTACTTC	CASSESLFLNIQYF
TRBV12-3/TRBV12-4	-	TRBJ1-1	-	TGTGCCAGCAGCCTCCCTCACATTGAAGCTTTCTTT	CASSLPHIEAFF
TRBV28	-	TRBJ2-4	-	TGTGCCAGCAGTTCAGGAGGTGTAGCCAAAAACATTCAGTACTTC	CASSSGGVAKNIQYF
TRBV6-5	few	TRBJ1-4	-	TGTGCCAGCGGAATCAGGGGTGAAAAACTGTTTTTT	CASGIRGEKLFF
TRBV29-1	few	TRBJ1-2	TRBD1	TGCAGCGTTGACGGGACAGCTGGCTACACCTTC	CSVDGTAGYTF
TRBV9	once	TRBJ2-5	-	TGTGCCAGCAGCGTAGGTGTGGGGGCGCGGGAGACCCAGTACTTC	CASSVGVGARETQYF
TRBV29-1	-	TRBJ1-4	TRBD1	TGCAGCGCTAGACAGGGACCCGCAACTAATGAAAAACTGTTTTTT	CSARQGPATNEKLFF
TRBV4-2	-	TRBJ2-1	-	TGTGCCAGCAGCCAGGCCGACGGTCGGGGGGAGCAGTTCTTC	CASSQADGRGEQFF